Below, 20 T cell receptor beta chains from the same sample are listed, as sequenced in a study of post-analysis software for immune sequencing data. These receptors' antigens are unknown. The study's findings and limits: Patients used roughly five TRBV segments, including TRBV5-6, TRBV5-1 and TRBV20-1, more often than controls.

Unique molecular identifiers were present in the TCR beta cDNA libraries. TCRdb independently ran MiXCR on the PCR reads; one entry per CDR3 protein. The table includes hundreds of thousands of distinct CDR3 sequences, approximately 30% detected once. The sample was blood. All receptors derive from a girl aged 10 to 17 with multiple sclerosis.

This clonotype was recorded a few times. The V gene is TRBV5-1, the J gene TRBJ2-7; 7 nucleotides align to TRBD1. The CDR3 runs to 18 residues. V gave up 0 bases and J gave up 0 bases; unmatched junction bases: 12. Germline loops: CDR1 SGHRS, CDR2 YFSETQ. CDR3: CASSLVGTDFRSSYEQYF. The DNA of the CDR3 is TGCGCCAGCAGCTTGGTGGGGACAGATTTCAGGAGCTCCTACGAGCAGTACTTC.

The chain couples TRBV20-1 to TRBJ2-1, with TRBD2 as a possible D gene (7 bases). Trimming pared 0 bases from V and 4 bases from J, leaving 16 bases between. The CDR3 is 16 amino acids. Germline V gene lookup returns CDR1 DFQATT and CDR2 SNEGSKA (reference sequence). DNA of the CDR3: TGCAGTGCTAGAGAGGGGGGGCGGGGTCATTACAATGAGCAGTTCTTC. Translating it yields CSAREGGRGHYNEQFF.

The gene calls are TRBV11-2 and TRBJ1-4; D uncertain. This CDR3 has 13 residues. The germline V gene encodes CDR1 SGHAT and CDR2 FQNNGV. V was shortened by 0 bases and J by 11 bases, with 10 bases between the two germline ends. The CDR3 region is CASSLDLGSKLFF. Written as DNA, the CDR3 is TGTGCCAGCAGCTTAGATCTAGGCAGTAAACTGTTTTTT.

This clonotype was observed a handful of times. This chain uses TRBV28 with TRBJ2-5, with 8 bases matching TRBD1. CDR3 size: 14 residues. V shed 7 bases and J 7 bases; nucleotides not matched to a gene: 11. Germline V gives CDR1 MDHEN, CDR2 SYDVKM. This CDR3 reads CASNSGQDSATQYF. The CDR3 bases are TGTGCCAGCAATTCGGGACAGGATAGTGCGACCCAGTACTTC.

To note about this clonotype: It may be a read error: a sequence one base away is much more abundant. This rearrangement joins TRBV20-1 to TRBJ2-5; TRBD1 aligns across 8 bases. CDR1 is DFQATT and CDR2 is SNEGSKA in the germline V gene (reference sequence). The V segment lost 1 base and the J segment 5 bases; nucleotides outside the gene matches: 6. This CDR3 contains 14 residues. The CDR3 is CSARVIGTGETQYF. DNA of the CDR3: TGCAGTGCTAGAGTTATTGGGACAGGCGAGACCCAGTACTTC.

This clonotype was picked up a small number of times. The V gene is TRBV6-5, the J gene TRBJ2-1, with 12 bases identical to TRBD2. After removal of 5 bases from V and 7 bases from J, the junction contained 6 bases not matched to a gene. CDR3 length: 15 residues. Per the germline V gene, CDR1 is MNHEY and CDR2 is SVGAGI. Written as DNA, the CDR3 is TGTGCCAGCAGTCTAGCGGGAGGGCCGTTTAATGAGCAGTTCTTC. Protein product: CASSLAGGPFNEQFF.

V and J are TRBV10-3 and TRBJ1-2, with D possibly TRBD1 on 5 matching bases. The CDR3 sequence is 13 residues long. CDR1 and CDR2 from the germline V gene are ENHRY and SYGVKD. V was clipped by 4 bases and J by 1 base, with 7 bases between them. CDR3 in DNA: TGTGCCATCAGTGGACAGCTTAACTATGGCTACACCTTC. Translating gives CAISGQLNYGYTF.

The chain joins TRBV7-2 to TRBJ2-7; D assignment may be TRBD1 or TRBD2 (6 bases each). The CDR3 totals 17 residues. The germline gives CDR1 SGHTA, CDR2 FQGNSA. Trimming shortened V by 1 base and J by 7 bases, and 23 bases separated the two germline ends. CDR3 in amino acids: CASSLEGGRVTVYEQYF. The DNA for the CDR3 is TGTGCCAGCAGCTTAGAAGGGGGGCGCGTGACCGTTTATGAGCAGTACTTC.

Only a few counts were recorded for this clonotype. CDR3 region: CASSQPGLATEQYF. CDR3 DNA sequence: TGTGCCAGCAGTCAGCCGGGACTAGCCACCGAGCAGTACTTC. The chain recombines TRBV6-6 with TRBJ2-4; 9 nucleotides match TRBD2. The J call could be wrong; TRBJ2-7 is a better fit for the DNA end. The CDR3 spans 14 residues. Germline V CDR1 and CDR2: MNHNY, SVGAGI (reference sequence).

This clonotype was observed a few times. The rearrangement uses TRBV18 and TRBJ2-7; 11 bases fit TRBD2. This CDR3 contains 17 residues. Germline loops: CDR1 KGHSH, CDR2 LQKENI. V dropped 3 bases and J dropped 4; count of bases not matched to a gene: 11. CDR3 nucleotides: TGTGCCAGCTCACCCCCCATAGCGGGAGGGATAATGTACGAGCAGTACTTC. The encoded protein is CASSPPIAGGIMYEQYF.

The chain carries TRBV7-9 and TRBJ1-1; D not certain. Germline lookup yields CDR1 SEHNR and CDR2 FQNEAQ (reference sequence). The V end was cut by 6 bases, the J end by 4 bases, with 18 bases between. The CDR3 totals 15 residues. CDR3 sequence: CASSPPGLEGTEAFF. CDR3 nucleotide sequence: TGTGCCAGCAGTCCCCCTGGCTTGGAGGGCACTGAAGCTTTCTTT. Variable domain in full (rest from reference TRBV7-9 and TRBJ1-1): DTGVSQNPRHKITKRGQNVTFRCDPISEHNRLYWYRQTLGQGPEFLTYFQNEAQLEKSRLLSDRFSAERPKGSFSTLEIQRTEQGDSAMYLCASSPPGLEGTEAFFGQGTRLTVV.

The genes are TRBV6-5 and TRBJ2-1; 7 bases are a match to TRBD2. In germline, CDR1 is MNHEY, CDR2 SVGAGI. V gave up 5 bases and J gave up 12 bases; unmatched junction bases: 4. The CDR3 spans 11 residues. For the CDR3, the DNA is TGTGCCAGCAGTCGGGGGGATGTGCAGTTCTTC. Amino acid sequence: CASSRGDVQFF.

In this sample, this clonotype turned up a few times. The chain uses TRBV5-6 and TRBJ2-1; D may match TRBD1 or TRBD2 (6 bases each). With 3 bases removed from V and 7 bases from J, the gap between germline ends came to 17 bases. The germline V gene encodes CDR1 SGHDT and CDR2 YYEEEE. The CDR3 length is 15 residues. The chain's CDR3 is CASSSLGGGTNEQFF. CDR3 DNA: TGTGCCAGCAGCTCTCTAGGGGGAGGAACGAATGAGCAGTTCTTC. The full variable domain, completed using reference TRBV5-6 and TRBJ2-1, is DAGVTQSPTHLIKTRGQQVTLRCSPKSGHDTVSWYQQALGQGPQFIFQYYEEEERQRGNFPDRFSGHQFPNYSSELNVNALLLGDSALYLCASSSLGGGTNEQFFGPGTRLTVL.

The J gene is TRBJ1-2, the V gene TRBV5-1; D might be TRBD1 (6 bases). The CDR3 is made up of 15 amino acids. Trimming removed 7 bases from V and 8 bases from J, with 24 bases in between. CDR1 is SGHRS, CDR2 YFSETQ, per germline. Here the CDR3 reads CASRHPGQPERGYTF. The CDR3 nucleotides are TGCGCCAGCCGCCACCCCGGACAGCCAGAGAGGGGCTACACCTTC.

This sequence joins TRBV9 and TRBJ1-1, with no clear D. CDR3 length: 13 amino acids. Looked up from germline, CDR1 is SGDLS and CDR2 is YYNGEE. Trimming left V 0 bases short and J 1 base short, with 4 bases between. The CDR3 DNA reads TGTGCCAGCAGCGTAGAGAAGAACACTGAAGCTTTCTTT. It codes for CASSVEKNTEAFF. Complete variable domain (other parts from reference TRBV9 and TRBJ1-1): DSGVTQTPKHLITATGQRVTLRCSPRSGDLSVYWYQQSLDQGLQFLIQYYNGEERAKGNILERFSAQQFPDLHSELNLSSLELGDSALYFCASSVEKNTEAFFGQGTRLTVV.

This chain joins TRBV27 and TRBJ2-7, with a weak D call TRBD2 (7 bases). CDR1 and CDR2 from the germline V gene are MNHEY and SMNVEV (reference sequence). V shed 2 bases and J shed 4 bases, with 15 bases lying between them. CDR3 length equals 15 residues. CDR3 nucleotide sequence: TGTGCCAGCAGTTTAACGGGCGGGGGCCCTTACGAGCAGTACTTC. Amino acid sequence: CASSLTGGGPYEQYF.

This rearrangement joins TRBV20-1 to TRBJ2-7; D unclear. CDR1 DFQATT and CDR2 SNEGSKA come from the germline V gene (reference sequence). Trimming stripped 4 bases from V and 3 bases from J, with 10 bases between. This CDR3 contains 12 residues. The CDR3 DNA follows: TGCAGTGCTACCTTTGGAAGCTACGAGCAGTACTTC. It encodes CSATFGSYEQYF.

This clonotype was observed a handful of times. The chain recombines TRBV3-1 with TRBJ1-1; D remains ambiguous. Trimming left V 3 bases short and J 4 bases short, with 15 bases between. Germline-derived CDR1 and CDR2 are LGHDT and YNNKEL (reference sequence). The CDR3 sequence is 15 residues long. The DNA for the CDR3 is TGTGCCAGCAGCCAGAATCCGGGGATGGGCACTGAAGCTTTCTTT. Translated: CASSQNPGMGTEAFF.

The V call is TRBV12-3 or TRBV12-4, the J call TRBJ1-4; D gene ambiguous. CDR3 length: 16 residues. V was shortened by 3 bases and J by 5 bases, with 16 bases between the two germline ends. The CDR3 nucleotides are TGTGCCAGCAGTTTTGCGACGATAGAAAGGAATGAAAAACTGTTTTTT. As protein: CASSFATIERNEKLFF.

In its sample, this clonotype was seen a few times. The chain combines TRBV20-1 with TRBJ2-7; D is possibly TRBD2 (6 bases). The CDR3 is made up of 13 amino acids. CDR1 DFQATT and CDR2 SNEGSKA come from the germline V gene (reference sequence). Deletions cut 2 bases from V and 10 bases from J, with 18 bases between. The chain's CDR3 is CSARQPLGGDQYF. For the CDR3, the DNA is TGCAGTGCTAGACAGCCCCTCGGAGGGGACCAGTACTTC.